This TCR beta chain was sequenced in a study of T-cell reconstitution after alpha-beta-depleted transplantation in children. Preparation of the TCRbeta library used unique molecular identifiers. Each CDR3 protein gets one entry after TCRdb re-called the PCR reads with MiXCR. In the table there are around 800,000 distinct CDR3 sequences, under 20% of which are singletons. Study outcomes and limitations: It was newly produced T cells that mostly accounted for T-cell counts and diversity one year after transplant. Some patients' high day-60 TCRbeta diversity was attributed to recipient cells surviving conditioning. There were reportedly several hundred expanded graft clones from which alpha-beta T cells came about two months after transplant.

In its sample, this clonotype was seen a few times. No antigen is known for it. This receptor was taken from a male patient younger than 18 who had a stem cell transplant for acute lymphoblastic leukemia, so the T cells may come from the graft donor. The sample here was PBMCs, mostly from graft donor cells, taken 360 days after TCRalphabeta/CD19-depleted stem cell transplant.

Here the CDR3 reads CSARNPGTGHNEQFF. The CDR3 DNA sequence: TGCAGTGCTAGAAACCCCGGGACAGGGCACAATGAGCAGTTCTTC. The gene calls are TRBV20-1 and TRBJ2-1, with 9 bases identical to TRBD1. There are 15 residues in the CDR3. CDR1 is DFQATT, CDR2 SNEGSKA, per germline (reference sequence). Losses at the gene ends were 2 bases for V and 5 bases for J; bases not matched to a gene: 7.